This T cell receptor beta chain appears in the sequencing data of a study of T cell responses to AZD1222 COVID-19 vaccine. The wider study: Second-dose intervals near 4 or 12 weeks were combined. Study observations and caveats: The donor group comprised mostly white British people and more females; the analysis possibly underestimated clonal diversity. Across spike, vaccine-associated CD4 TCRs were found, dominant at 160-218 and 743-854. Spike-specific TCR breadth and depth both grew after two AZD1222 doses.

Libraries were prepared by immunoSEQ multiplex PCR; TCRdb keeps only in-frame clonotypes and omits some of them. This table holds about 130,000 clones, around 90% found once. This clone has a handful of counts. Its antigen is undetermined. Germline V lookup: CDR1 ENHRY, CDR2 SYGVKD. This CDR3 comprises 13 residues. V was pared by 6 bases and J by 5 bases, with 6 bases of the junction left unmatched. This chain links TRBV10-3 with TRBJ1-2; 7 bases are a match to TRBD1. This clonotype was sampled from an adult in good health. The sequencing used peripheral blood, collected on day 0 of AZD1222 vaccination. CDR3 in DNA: TGTGCCATCAGCCCCGGGACAGTTTATGGCTACACCTTC. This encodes CAISPGTVYGYTF.